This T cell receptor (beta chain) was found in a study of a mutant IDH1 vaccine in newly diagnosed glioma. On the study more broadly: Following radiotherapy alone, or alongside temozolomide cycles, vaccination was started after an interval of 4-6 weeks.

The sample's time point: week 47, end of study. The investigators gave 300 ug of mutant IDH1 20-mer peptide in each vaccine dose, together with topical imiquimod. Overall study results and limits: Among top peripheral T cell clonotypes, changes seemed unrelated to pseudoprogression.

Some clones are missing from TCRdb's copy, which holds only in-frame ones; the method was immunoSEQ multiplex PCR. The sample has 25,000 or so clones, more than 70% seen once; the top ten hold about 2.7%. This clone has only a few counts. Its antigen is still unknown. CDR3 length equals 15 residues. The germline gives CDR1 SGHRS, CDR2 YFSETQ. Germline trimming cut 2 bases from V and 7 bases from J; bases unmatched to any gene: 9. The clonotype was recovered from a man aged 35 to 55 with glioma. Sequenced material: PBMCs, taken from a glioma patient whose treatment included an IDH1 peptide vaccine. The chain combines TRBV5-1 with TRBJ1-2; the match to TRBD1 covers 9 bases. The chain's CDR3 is CASSLQGAQVGGYTF. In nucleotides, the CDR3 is TGCGCCAGCAGCTTACAGGGGGCGCAGGTTGGTGGCTACACCTTC.